This TCR beta chain is drawn from a study of OX40 agonist ivuxolimab in advanced cancers. The table came from immunoSEQ multiplex PCR; TCRdb's copy has only in-frame clones and leaves some out. This table holds roughly 18,000 clones, about 83% found once. Trimming cost V 0 bases and J 6 bases, with 15 bases left between them. Germline V CDR1 and CDR2: MNHNS, SASEGT. The CDR3 length is 16 residues. A remark on this clone: Its antigen is not identified.

Overall study findings and caveats: Expanded clones were, on average, more numerous in CD8+ T cells than in CD4+.

This receptor was taken from an adult with an advanced solid tumor such as melanoma, head and neck, liver or kidney cancer. This sample comprised CD4+ or CD8+ T cells sorted from blood, obtained in a trial of the OX40 agonist ivuxolimab. The chain joins TRBV6-1 to TRBJ1-5; unclear D gene. Here the CDR3 DNA reads TGTGCCAGCAGTGAAGCCGCAGCGGATCGAATTCAGCCCCAGCATTTT. Translation: CASSEAAADRIQPQHF.